A selection of T cell receptor beta chains follows, all from one sample in a study of beta chain features in type 1 diabetes. Profiled with immunoSEQ multiplex PCR; TCRdb holds only in-frame clones, not every one. The sample includes 250,000 to 350,000 clones, about 10% of them seen just once. Sequences were obtained from naive CD4+ T cells from blood. These receptors came from a woman aged 25 to 39 in good health. The CDR3 runs from the conserved cysteine through the conserved F or W. The order of the fields is V gene, D gene, CDR3 protein. The D gene is left open where the match is weak.

V: TRBV27
D: NA
CDR3: CASSSWTWDEQFF

V: TRBV2
D: NA
CDR3: CASIEGRFRHEQYF

V: TRBV5-5
D: NA
CDR3: CASSLGQGLTEAFF

V: TRBV14
D: TRBD2
CDR3: CASSQGLAGGAYF

V: TRBV9
D: TRBD1
CDR3: CASSPGPGQAFYEQYF

V: TRBV5-4
D: NA
CDR3: CASSRIDKSYEQYF

V: TRBV18
D: NA
CDR3: CASSPPDRYRVDTQYF

V: TRBV27
D: NA
CDR3: CASSPPSQETQYF

V: TRBV5-1
D: NA
CDR3: CASSLNTVSSYNEQFF

V: TRBV11-3
D: TRBD1
CDR3: CASSTPTGHGYTF

V: TRBV5-4
D: TRBD1
CDR3: CASSLGGGSSAFF